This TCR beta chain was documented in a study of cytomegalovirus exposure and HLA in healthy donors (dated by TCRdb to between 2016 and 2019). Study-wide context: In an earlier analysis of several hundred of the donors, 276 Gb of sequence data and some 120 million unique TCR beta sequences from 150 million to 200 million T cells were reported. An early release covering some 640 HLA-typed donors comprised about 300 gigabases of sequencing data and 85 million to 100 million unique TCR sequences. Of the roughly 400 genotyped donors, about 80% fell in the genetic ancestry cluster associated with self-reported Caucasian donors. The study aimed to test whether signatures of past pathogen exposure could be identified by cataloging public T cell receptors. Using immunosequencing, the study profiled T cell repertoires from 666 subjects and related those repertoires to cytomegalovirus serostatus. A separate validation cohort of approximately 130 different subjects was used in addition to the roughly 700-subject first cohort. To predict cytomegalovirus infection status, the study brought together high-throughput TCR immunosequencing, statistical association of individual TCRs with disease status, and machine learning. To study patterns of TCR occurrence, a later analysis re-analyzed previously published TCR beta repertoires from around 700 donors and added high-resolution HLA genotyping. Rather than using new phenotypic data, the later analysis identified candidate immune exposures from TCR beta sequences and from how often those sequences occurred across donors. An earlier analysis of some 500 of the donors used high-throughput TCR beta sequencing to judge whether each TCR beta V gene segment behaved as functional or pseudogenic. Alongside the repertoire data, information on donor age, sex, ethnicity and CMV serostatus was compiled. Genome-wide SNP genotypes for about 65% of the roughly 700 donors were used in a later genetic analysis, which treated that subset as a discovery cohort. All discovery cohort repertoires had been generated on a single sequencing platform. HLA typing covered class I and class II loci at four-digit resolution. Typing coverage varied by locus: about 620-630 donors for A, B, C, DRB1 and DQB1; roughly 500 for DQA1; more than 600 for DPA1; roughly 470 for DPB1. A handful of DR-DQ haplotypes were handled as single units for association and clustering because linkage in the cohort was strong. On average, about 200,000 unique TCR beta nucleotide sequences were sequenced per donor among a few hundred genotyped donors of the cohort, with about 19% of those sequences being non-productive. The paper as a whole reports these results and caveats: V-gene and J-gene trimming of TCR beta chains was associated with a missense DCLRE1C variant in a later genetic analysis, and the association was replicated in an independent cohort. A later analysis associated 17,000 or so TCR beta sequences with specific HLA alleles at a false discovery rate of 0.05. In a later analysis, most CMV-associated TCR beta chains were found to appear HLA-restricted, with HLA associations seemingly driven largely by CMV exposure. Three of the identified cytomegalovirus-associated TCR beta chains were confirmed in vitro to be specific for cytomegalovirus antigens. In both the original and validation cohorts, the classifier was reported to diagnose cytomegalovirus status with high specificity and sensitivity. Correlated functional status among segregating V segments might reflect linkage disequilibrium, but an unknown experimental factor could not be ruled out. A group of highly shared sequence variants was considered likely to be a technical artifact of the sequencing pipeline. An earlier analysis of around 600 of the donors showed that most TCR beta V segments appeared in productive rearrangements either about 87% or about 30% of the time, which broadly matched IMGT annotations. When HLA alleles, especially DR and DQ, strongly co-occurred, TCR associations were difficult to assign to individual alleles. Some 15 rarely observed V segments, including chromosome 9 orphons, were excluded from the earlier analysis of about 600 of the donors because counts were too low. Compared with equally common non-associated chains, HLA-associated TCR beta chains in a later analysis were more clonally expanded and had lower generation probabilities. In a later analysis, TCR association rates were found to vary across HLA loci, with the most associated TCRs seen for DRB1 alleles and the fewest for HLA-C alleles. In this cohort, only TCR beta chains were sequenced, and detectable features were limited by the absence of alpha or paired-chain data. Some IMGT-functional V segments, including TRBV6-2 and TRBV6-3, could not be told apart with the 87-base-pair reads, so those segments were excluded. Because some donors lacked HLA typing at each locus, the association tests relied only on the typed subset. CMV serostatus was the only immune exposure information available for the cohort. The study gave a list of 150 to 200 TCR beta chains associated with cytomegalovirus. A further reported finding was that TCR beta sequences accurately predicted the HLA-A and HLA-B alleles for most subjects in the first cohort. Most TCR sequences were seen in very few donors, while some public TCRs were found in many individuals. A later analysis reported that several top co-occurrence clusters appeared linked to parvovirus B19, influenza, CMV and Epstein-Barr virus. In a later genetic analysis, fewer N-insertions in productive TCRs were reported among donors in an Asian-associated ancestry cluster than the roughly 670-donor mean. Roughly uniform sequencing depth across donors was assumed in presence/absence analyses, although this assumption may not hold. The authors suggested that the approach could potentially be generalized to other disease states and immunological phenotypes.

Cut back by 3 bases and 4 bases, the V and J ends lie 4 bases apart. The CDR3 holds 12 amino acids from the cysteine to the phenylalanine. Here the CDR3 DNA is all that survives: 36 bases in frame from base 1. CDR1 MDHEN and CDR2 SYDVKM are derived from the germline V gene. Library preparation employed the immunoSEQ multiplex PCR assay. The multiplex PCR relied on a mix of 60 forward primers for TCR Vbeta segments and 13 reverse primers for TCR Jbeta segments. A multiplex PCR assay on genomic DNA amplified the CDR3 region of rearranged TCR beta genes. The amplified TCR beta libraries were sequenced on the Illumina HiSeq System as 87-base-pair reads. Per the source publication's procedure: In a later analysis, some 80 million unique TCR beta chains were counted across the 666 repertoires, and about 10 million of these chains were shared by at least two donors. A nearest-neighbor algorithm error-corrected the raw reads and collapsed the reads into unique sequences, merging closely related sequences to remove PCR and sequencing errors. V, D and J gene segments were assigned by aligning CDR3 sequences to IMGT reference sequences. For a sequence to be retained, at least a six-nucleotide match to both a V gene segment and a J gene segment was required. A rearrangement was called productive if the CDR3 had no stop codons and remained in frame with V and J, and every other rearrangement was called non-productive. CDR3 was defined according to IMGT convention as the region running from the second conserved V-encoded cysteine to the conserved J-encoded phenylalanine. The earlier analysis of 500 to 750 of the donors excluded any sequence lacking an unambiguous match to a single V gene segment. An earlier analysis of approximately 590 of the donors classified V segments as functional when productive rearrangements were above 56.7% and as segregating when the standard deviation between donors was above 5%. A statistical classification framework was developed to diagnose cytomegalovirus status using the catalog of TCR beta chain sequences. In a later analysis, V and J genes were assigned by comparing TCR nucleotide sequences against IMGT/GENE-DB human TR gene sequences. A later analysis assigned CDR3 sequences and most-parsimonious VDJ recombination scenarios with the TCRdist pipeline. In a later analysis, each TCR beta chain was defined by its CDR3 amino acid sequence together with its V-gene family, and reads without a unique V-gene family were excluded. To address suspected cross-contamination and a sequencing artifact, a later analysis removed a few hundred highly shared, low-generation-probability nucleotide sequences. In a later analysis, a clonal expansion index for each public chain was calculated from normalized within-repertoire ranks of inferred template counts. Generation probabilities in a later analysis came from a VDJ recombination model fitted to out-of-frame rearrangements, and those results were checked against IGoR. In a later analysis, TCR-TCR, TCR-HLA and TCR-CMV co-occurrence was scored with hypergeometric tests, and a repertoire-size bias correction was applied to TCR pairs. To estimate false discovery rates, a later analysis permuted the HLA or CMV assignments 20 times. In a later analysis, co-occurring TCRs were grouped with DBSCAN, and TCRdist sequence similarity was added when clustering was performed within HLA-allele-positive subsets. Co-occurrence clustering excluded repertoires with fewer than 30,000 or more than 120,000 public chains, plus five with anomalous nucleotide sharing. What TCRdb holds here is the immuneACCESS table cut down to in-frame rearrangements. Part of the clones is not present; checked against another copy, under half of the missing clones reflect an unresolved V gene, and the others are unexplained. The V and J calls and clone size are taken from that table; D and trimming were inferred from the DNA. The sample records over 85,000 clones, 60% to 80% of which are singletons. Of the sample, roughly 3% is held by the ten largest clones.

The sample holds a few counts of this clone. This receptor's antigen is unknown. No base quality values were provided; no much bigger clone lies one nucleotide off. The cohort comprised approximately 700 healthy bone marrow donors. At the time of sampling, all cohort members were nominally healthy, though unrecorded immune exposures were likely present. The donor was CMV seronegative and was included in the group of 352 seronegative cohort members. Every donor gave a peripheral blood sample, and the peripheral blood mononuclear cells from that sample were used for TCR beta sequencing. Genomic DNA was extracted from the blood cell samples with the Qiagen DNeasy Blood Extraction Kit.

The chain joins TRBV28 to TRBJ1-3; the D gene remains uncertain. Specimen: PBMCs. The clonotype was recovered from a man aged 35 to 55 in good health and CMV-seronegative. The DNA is TGTGCCAGCAGTTTCCCAGGAAACACCATATATTTT. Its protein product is CASSFPGNTIYF.